These 5 T cell receptor beta chains were all obtained from the same sample, sequenced in a study of blood T cells in healthy people across ages. For the second PCR, which ran for about 7 to 12 cycles, a sample-barcoded 5' primer and a J-beta primer mix were used. TCRdb recomputed calls from the 5' RACE reads with MiXCR, one row per CDR3 protein. Of roughly 1.7 million distinct CDR3 sequences in the sample, roughly a third were seen once. Sequencing was carried out using blood. The origin of the receptors is a woman aged 30 to 39 in good health.

The V and J genes are TRBV5-5 and TRBJ2-5, with TRBD1 matching over 8 bases. The CDR3 is made up of 15 amino acids. Per germline, CDR1 SGHKS and CDR2 YYEKEE (reference sequence). V was pared by 4 bases and J by 5 bases, with 10 bases of the junction left unmatched. CDR3 nucleotide sequence: TGTGCCAGCAGCCCAACAGGGGGAAGTTGGGAGACCCAGTACTTC. The encoded protein is CASSPTGGSWETQYF. The full variable domain, in which reference TRBV5-5 and TRBJ2-5 provide the parts outside the CDR3, is DAGVTQSPTHLIKTRGQQVTLRCSPISGHKSVSWYQQVLGQGPQFIFQYYEKEERGRGNFPDRFSARQFPNYSSELNVNALLLGDSALYLCASSPTGGSWETQYFGPGTRLLVL.

This clonotype was seen many times. The CDR3 nucleotides read TGTGCCAGCAGCCCGCGACTAGCGGGAGCCGAGCAGTACTTC. It is translated as CASSPRLAGAEQYF. The chain is built from TRBV11-1 and TRBJ2-7, with 12 bases fitting TRBD2. The CDR3 is 14 residues long. Trimming took 5 bases from V and 6 from J; bases not matched to a gene: 5. Looked up from germline, CDR1 is SGHAT and CDR2 is FQDESV (reference sequence). The full variable domain, completed using reference TRBV11-1 and TRBJ2-7, is EAEVAQSPRYKITEKSQAVAFWCDPISGHATLYWYRQILGQGPELLVQFQDESVVDDSQLPKDRFSAERLKGVDSTLKIQPAELGDSAMYLCASSPRLAGAEQYFGPGTRLTVT.

The chain links TRBV28 to TRBJ2-5; tentative D call: TRBD2 (6 bases). The CDR3 loop spans 17 amino acids. Trimming cost V 2 bases and J 3 bases, with 19 bases left between them. Germline CDR1 is MDHEN and CDR2 is SYDVKM. The CDR3, as DNA: TGTGCCAGCAGTTTAGAATTAGGGCGGAGGGTCGAAGAGACCCAGTACTTC. Translated, it gives CASSLELGRRVEETQYF.

The chain has TRBV20-1 and TRBJ2-7; TRBD2 matches at 7 bases. Germline lookup yields CDR1 DFQATT and CDR2 SNEGSKA (reference sequence). This CDR3 has 17 residues. Losses at the gene ends were 0 bases for V and 0 bases for J; bases not matched to a gene: 11. The DNA of the CDR3 is TGCAGTGCTAGAGATCAGGGTTGGGGGGGGAGCTCCTACGAGCAGTACTTC. As protein: CSARDQGWGGSSYEQYF.

The sample holds a few counts of this clonotype. V and J are TRBV10-3 and TRBJ2-5; the D call may be TRBD1 or TRBD2 (6 bases each). Trimming pared 8 bases from V and 1 base from J, leaving 11 bases between. This CDR3 region has 13 residues. The V gene's germline CDR1 is ENHRY and CDR2 SYGVKD. The CDR3 DNA reads as TGTGCCATCGGTCCGGGGGCCCAAGAGACCCAGTACTTC. Protein product: CAIGPGAQETQYF.